The 11 T cell receptor beta chains below come from one sample, sequenced in a study of beta chain features in type 1 diabetes. Expressed TCRB transcripts were sequenced after all isolated RNA was converted to cDNA. TCRdb's table, derived via immunoSEQ multiplex PCR, lists solely in-frame clones and lacks some. The sample has 150,000 or so clones, 9% to 10% seen once. Sequences were obtained from central memory CD4+ T cells from blood. These receptors all come from a woman in her thirties or forties in good health.

This clone was picked up a small number of times. The chain joins TRBV28 to TRBJ2-2; 8 nucleotides match TRBD1. V was clipped by 7 bases and J by 2 bases; unmatched bases: 9. CDR3 length equals 16 residues. Germline V gene lookup returns CDR1 MDHEN and CDR2 SYDVKM. The CDR3 DNA reads as TGTGCCAGCACCCAAGGGCAGGGGGCTAACACCGGGGAGCTGTTTTTT. Protein: CASTQGQGANTGELFF.

The V and J genes are TRBV2 and TRBJ2-5; D may be TRBD1 (7 bases). The germline CDR1 and CDR2 sequences are SNHLY and FYNNEI. Trimming shortened V by 6 bases and J by 5 bases, and 19 bases separated the two germline ends. The CDR3 consists of 15 residues. The CDR3 protein is CASSSLEGAGETQYF. The CDR3 DNA reads as TGTGCCAGCAGCTCCCTGGAGGGGGCAGGGGAGACCCAGTACTTC.

CDR3 region: CASSPSEGKSYGYTF. In DNA, the CDR3 is TGTGCCAGCAGCCCCTCGGAGGGGAAGAGCTATGGCTACACCTTC. The genes are TRBV6-5 and TRBJ1-2; perhaps TRBD1 as D (5 bases). Trimming took 6 bases from V and 4 from J, leaving 18 bases between them. The CDR3 extends over 15 amino acids. Germline lookup yields CDR1 MNHEY and CDR2 SVGAGI.

The chain combines TRBV11-2 with TRBJ1-4, with D maybe TRBD1 (6 bases). V lost 5 bases, J lost 5 bases, and 12 bases lay in between. Germline-derived CDR1 and CDR2 are SGHAT and FQNNGV. CDR3 length: 14 residues. The chain's CDR3 is CASSPGGGNEKLFF. CDR3 DNA: TGTGCCAGCAGCCCAGGCGGGGGCAATGAAAAACTGTTTTTT.

The chain combines TRBV5-4 with TRBJ2-3; D is uncertain. Trimming stripped 4 bases from V and 10 bases from J, with 16 bases between. This CDR3 region has 13 residues. The germline CDR1 and CDR2 sequences are SGHNT and YYREEE (reference sequence). The CDR3 reads CASSPLREVAQYF. CDR3 DNA sequence: TGTGCCAGCAGCCCACTCCGAGAGGTAGCGCAGTATTTT.

CDR3 nucleotides: TGTGCCATCAGTGCACTCTCTCGGAGACAGGGGGCCTACGAGCAGTACTTC. It translates to CAISALSRRQGAYEQYF. This chain links TRBV10-3 with TRBJ2-7, with 9 bases identical to TRBD1. The CDR3 runs to 17 residues. The trim removed 4 bases at V and 2 bases at J, leaving 12 bases unmatched. The V gene's germline CDR1 is ENHRY and CDR2 SYGVKD.

The chain carries TRBV29-1 and TRBJ1-5; 11 nucleotides line up with TRBD1. CDR1 is SQVTM and CDR2 is ANQGSEA in the germline V gene. CDR3 length: 15 residues. Trimming took 1 base from V and 4 from J; bases not matched to a gene: 3. CDR3 sequence: CSVEAGTGGNQPQHF. The CDR3, as DNA: TGCAGCGTTGAAGCGGGGACAGGGGGGAATCAGCCCCAGCATTTT.

This clone has more than one count but fewer than ten. The chain couples TRBV5-1 to TRBJ2-3, with no clear D. Trimming stripped 3 bases from V and 1 base from J, with 6 bases between. Per germline, CDR1 SGHRS and CDR2 YFSETQ. CDR3 length: 13 amino acids. CDR3 residues: CASSSPGTDTQYF. CDR3 nucleotides: TGCGCCAGCAGCTCCCCCGGCACAGATACGCAGTATTTT.

The chain combines TRBV9 with TRBJ1-3; 10 bases are shared with TRBD1. The ends lost 2 bases at V and 0 bases at J; junction bases unmatched: 5. The length of the CDR3 is 17 residues. In germline, CDR1 is SGDLS, CDR2 YYNGEE. The CDR3 nucleotides read TGTGCCAGCAGCGTCGGACAGGGGGGAGGCTCTGGAAACACCATATATTTT. Encoded protein: CASSVGQGGGSGNTIYF.

This clone was counted only a few times. V gene TRBV27 combines with J gene TRBJ2-5; 7 bases are shared with TRBD2. The CDR3 runs to 18 residues. J gave up 2 bases and V 2 bases, and 14 bases lay outside the gene matches. Germline V gene sequence: CDR1 MNHEY, CDR2 SMNVEV (reference sequence). The CDR3 here is CASSLTGGSTRIQETQYF. CDR3 sequence (DNA): TGTGCCAGCAGTTTAACGGGCGGGAGCACAAGAATACAAGAGACCCAGTACTTC.

This clone was observed at least ten times. This chain uses TRBV7-9 with TRBJ2-1; 11 bases align to TRBD2. Trimming removed 5 bases from V and 7 bases from J; junction bases left unmatched: 7. CDR1 is SEHNR and CDR2 is FQNEAQ in the germline V gene (reference sequence). This CDR3 region has 15 residues. Here the CDR3 DNA reads TGTGCCAGCAGCCTTACTAGCGGGGGCCCAAATGAGCAGTTCTTC. Protein: CASSLTSGGPNEQFF.